This T cell receptor (beta chain) comes out of a study of early T cells in non-severe SARS-CoV-2 infection. Study-level information: Unsorted whole-blood RNA was sequenced in bulk, leaving chains unpaired. Findings and limits, study-wide: VDJdb matching favored anti-spike CD8 responses, missing private and CD4 specificities.

This CDR3 contains 13 residues. V lost 4 bases and J lost 4; bases outside the gene matches: 7. Germline V CDR1 and CDR2: DFQATT, SNEGSKA (reference sequence). Individual cDNA molecules each received unique molecular identifiers attached to them. TCRdb re-derived calls from the 5' RACE reads in MiXCR, one entry per CDR3 protein. The repertoire has fewer than 80,000 distinct CDR3 sequences, about 10% of them found once; the top ten carry around 15%. This clonotype was counted ten times or more. What it binds is unknown. The sample in question was whole blood, obtained at baseline. The clonotype comes from an adult who was a healthcare worker with PCR-confirmed SARS-CoV-2 infection or an uninfected control (not recorded which). J is TRBJ2-7 and V is TRBV20-1, with TRBD2 identical over 7 bases. CDR3 coding DNA: TGCAGTGCTATCCGGGGAGGGGTTTACGAGCAGTACTTC. The encoded protein is CSAIRGGVYEQYF.